This TCR beta chain was sequenced for a study of CD8+CD57+ T cells in acquired aplastic anemia. Study-level background: DNA from sorted CD4+ and CD8+ cells averaged 3.2 ug. An average of around 11 million reads for CD4+ cells was obtained from healthy donors.

General observations from the study: Patients and healthy controls showed no significant CD8+ Simpson's diversity difference.

Investigators profiled TCR beta VDJ and CDR3 from genomic DNA template. In TCRdb, the reads were re-called with MiXCR into one record per CDR3 protein. Of about 81,000 distinct CDR3 sequences in the sample, more than 40% are singletons; the top ten hold approximately 70%. Germline CDR1 and CDR2: KGHDR and SFDVKD. V was clipped by 11 bases and J by 3 bases; unmatched bases: 13. The CDR3 extends over 15 amino acids. Worth noting for this clonotype: Its target is unknown.

Source material: sorted CD4+, CD8+, or CD8+CD57+ T cells (not recorded which) from PBMCs. The origin of this receptor is a human donor in good health, serving as a control. The chain is built from TRBV24-1 and TRBJ2-7; 9 bases map to TRBD2. The CDR3 nucleotides are TGTGCCAGCAGCGTAGGTTCTAGCGGGGACTACGAGCAGTACTTC. The encoded protein is CASSVGSSGDYEQYF.